The 18 T cell receptor beta chains below come from one sample, sequenced in a study of PD-1 blockade in classical Hodgkin lymphoma. All trial patients relapsed after autologous stem cell transplantation. The protocol was immunoSEQ multiplex PCR, while the TCRdb copy is restricted to in-frame clones and leaves out a portion. The sample gives around 36,000 clones, more than 75% of which show up once; around 9.7% is in the top ten. The source material was peripheral blood mononuclear cells (PBMCs), sampled at baseline. Every receptor here comes from a human donor with classical Hodgkin lymphoma.

The rearrangement joins TRBV7-6 to TRBJ1-1; D is unclear. V gave up 2 bases and J gave up 3 bases, with 16 bases separating them. This CDR3 contains 16 residues. Germline loops: CDR1 SGHVS, CDR2 FNYEAQ. CDR3 protein: CASSLRPAGEYTEAFF. DNA of the CDR3: TGTGCCAGCAGCTTACGCCCGGCCGGGGAGTACACTGAAGCTTTCTTT.

The chain couples TRBV6-6 to TRBJ2-2, with 7 positions matching TRBD2. Germline V gene lookup returns CDR1 MNHNY and CDR2 SVGAGI (reference sequence). The trim removed 3 bases at V and 1 base at J, leaving 5 bases unmatched. This CDR3 region has 16 residues. CDR3 DNA: TGTGCCAGCAGTTATAGGGCTAGCGGGAACACCGGGGAGCTGTTTTTT. Amino acid sequence: CASSYRASGNTGELFF.

The V and J genes are TRBV5-5 and TRBJ2-7; weak D call: TRBD1 (6 bases). The CDR3 extends over 14 amino acids. Deletions cut 3 bases from V and 1 base from J, with 11 bases between. Germline lookup yields CDR1 SGHKS and CDR2 YYEKEE (reference sequence). As DNA, the CDR3 is TGTGCCAGCAGCTCCAAACAGGGTTCCTACGAGCAGTACTTC. Residues: CASSSKQGSYEQYF. Using reference TRBV5-5 and TRBJ2-7 for the parts outside the CDR3, the full variable domain is DAGVTQSPTHLIKTRGQQVTLRCSPISGHKSVSWYQQVLGQGPQFIFQYYEKEERGRGNFPDRFSARQFPNYSSELNVNALLLGDSALYLCASSSKQGSYEQYFGPGTRLTVT.

The chain links TRBV10-3 to TRBJ2-7; tentative D call: TRBD2 (5 bases). The V end was cut by 4 bases, the J end by 3 bases, with 13 bases between. CDR1 is ENHRY, CDR2 SYGVKD, per germline. This CDR3 is built from 14 residues. This chain's CDR3 is CAISVVRERYEQYF. The CDR3 bases are TGTGCCATCAGTGTGGTGAGGGAACGCTACGAGCAGTACTTC.

This clone appeared a few times. V and J are TRBV1 and TRBJ1-2; the table's D call, TRBD1, was not checked against the DNA. TRBV1 is assigned pseudogene status. The CDR3 has 14 amino acids. The CDR3 loop is CTSSQADRGGGYTF. DNA for the CDR3: TGCACCAGCAGCCAAGCCGACAGGGGGGGTGGCTACACCTTC.

The V call is TRBV19, the J call TRBJ2-1, with 9 bases aligning to TRBD2. CDR1 and CDR2 from the germline V gene are LNHDA and SQIVND (reference sequence). J gave up 0 bases and V 3 bases, and 9 bases lay outside the gene matches. CDR3 length: 18 residues. CDR3: CASSISGDSGGSYNEQFF. CDR3 coding DNA: TGTGCCAGTAGTATTAGCGGGGATAGCGGGGGCTCCTACAATGAGCAGTTCTTC.

This chain joins TRBV7-6 and TRBJ1-1; no definite D call. Germline CDR1 reads SGHVS; CDR2 reads FNYEAQ. Trimming cost V 3 bases and J 4 bases, with 9 bases left between them. The CDR3 is 13 residues long. The CDR3 sequence is CASSLGGPTEAFF. The CDR3 DNA is TGTGCCAGCAGCTTGGGAGGGCCCACTGAAGCTTTCTTT.

CDR3 protein: CASTLSAARVETQYF. DNA for the CDR3: TGTGCCAGCACCCTATCAGCCGCCAGGGTTGAGACCCAGTACTTC. The chain links TRBV6-5 to TRBJ2-5; D perhaps matches TRBD1 (5 bases). This CDR3 is 15 amino acids long. V lost 7 bases and J lost 5, with 20 bases in between. Germline V CDR1 and CDR2: MNHEY, SVGAGI.

V and J are TRBV6-6 and TRBJ2-7; D is ambiguous. Germline CDR1 is MNHNY and CDR2 is SVGAGI (reference sequence). Trimming took 6 bases from V and 3 from J, leaving 12 bases between them. The CDR3 totals 13 residues. CDR3 loop: CASSRTGRYEQYF. Here the CDR3 DNA reads TGTGCCAGCAGCCGGACGGGCCGCTACGAGCAGTACTTC.

J is TRBJ1-2 and V is TRBV27; 7 nucleotides agree with TRBD1. This CDR3 spans 13 amino acids. With 6 bases clipped from V and 4 bases from J, the junction kept 5 bases outside the gene matches. CDR1 is MNHEY, CDR2 SMNVEV, per germline (reference sequence). CDR3: CASSQTGLYGYTF. The CDR3 region has the DNA TGTGCCAGCAGCCAGACAGGGCTCTATGGCTACACCTTC.

The CDR3 loop is CAISPTDSSYEQYF. The DNA for the CDR3 is TGTGCCATCAGTCCAACGGACAGCTCCTACGAGCAGTACTTC. The rearrangement joins TRBV10-3 to TRBJ2-7, with a possible D match to TRBD1 (6 bases). V was cut by 5 bases and J by 0 bases, with 11 bases left in between. CDR1 is ENHRY and CDR2 is SYGVKD in the germline V gene. This CDR3 has 14 amino acids.

The genes are TRBV6-1 and TRBJ1-4; D unresolved. This CDR3 comprises 14 residues. The V gene lost 7 bases and the J gene lost 13 bases, with 22 bases spanning the gap. The germline gives CDR1 MNHNS, CDR2 SASEGT. The DNA of the CDR3 is TGTGCCAGCAAATTGGGTCCCAGAGGAAAGGGACTGTTTTTT. Residues: CASKLGPRGKGLFF.

The J gene is TRBJ2-7, the V gene TRBV28, with a possible D match to TRBD1 (6 bases). The CDR3 length is 15 residues. V was clipped by 3 bases and J by 5 bases, with 17 bases between them. Germline CDR1 and CDR2: MDHEN and SYDVKM. The CDR3 DNA reads as TGTGCCAGCAGTTTGGGCGACAGGAAGGACAACGAGCAGTACTTC. Protein: CASSLGDRKDNEQYF. Together with reference TRBV28 and TRBJ2-7, the CDR3 gives the full variable domain: DVKVTQSSRYLVKRTGEKVFLECVQDMDHENMFWYRQDPGLGLRLIYFSYDVKMKEKGDIPEGYSVSREKKERFSLILESASTNQTSMYLCASSLGDRKDNEQYFGPGTRLTVT.

V usage is TRBV5-4 and J usage is TRBJ2-5, with D tentatively TRBD2 (6 bases). This CDR3 region has 15 residues. Germline-derived CDR1 and CDR2 are SGHNT and YYREEE (reference sequence). Trimming left V 2 bases short and J 1 base short, with 12 bases between. The CDR3 DNA sequence: TGTGCCAGCAGCTTCGGGAGTCGGTCCCAAGAGACCCAGTACTTC. Its protein is CASSFGSRSQETQYF.

The chain links TRBV6-5 to TRBJ2-5; TRBD1 is a possible D gene (7 bases). Germline V lookup: CDR1 MNHEY, CDR2 SVGAGI. The CDR3 is made up of 14 amino acids. V was pared by 5 bases and J by 2 bases, with 12 bases between. CDR3 protein: CASSRGTVQETQYF. The DNA for the CDR3 is TGTGCCAGCAGTCGCGGGACAGTTCAAGAGACCCAGTACTTC.

This clone has more than one count but fewer than ten. The chain uses TRBV19 and TRBJ2-1; 9 nucleotides line up with TRBD1. The V gene end was trimmed by 5 bases and the J gene end by 5 bases; junction bases not matched to a gene: 7. The V gene's germline CDR1 is LNHDA and CDR2 SQIVND (reference sequence). The length of the CDR3 is 15 residues. The CDR3 here is CASSVGTGSDNEQFF. The CDR3 DNA sequence: TGTGCCAGTAGTGTCGGGACAGGGAGTGACAATGAGCAGTTCTTC.

The V gene is TRBV10-3, the J gene TRBJ1-1; tentatively, D is TRBD1 (5 bases). With 6 bases removed from V and 1 base from J, the gap between germline ends came to 12 bases. The length of the CDR3 is 14 residues. CDR1 and CDR2 (germline): ENHRY, SYGVKD. The CDR3 DNA sequence: TGTGCCATCAGATCCGACAGAGAGAACACTGAAGCTTTCTTT. Translation: CAIRSDRENTEAFF.

This clone showed up just once. The rearrangement joins TRBV10-3 to TRBJ2-1, with 11 bases identical to TRBD2. J gave up 15 bases and V 2 bases, and 9 bases lay outside the gene matches. The CDR3 totals 14 residues. Germline CDR1 reads ENHRY; CDR2 reads SYGVKD. CDR3 loop: CAISETSGSPPWFF. CDR3 coding DNA: TGTGCCATCAGTGAGACTAGCGGGAGCCCGCCTTGGTTCTTC.